The entry below gives a single TCR beta chain sequence along with its context. Described time point: pretreatment peripheral blood. CDR3 length: 19 residues. This entry belongs to a study of PD-L1 blockade in urothelial cancer. Study at large: Once treatment had started, blood was analyzed at 3 weeks (second dose) and again at 6 weeks.

The assay was immunoSEQ multiplex PCR, and TCRdb's table has in-frame clones only and misses some. The table lists fewer than 60,000 clones, 75% to 90% of them singletons. The V and J genes are TRBV12-2 and TRBJ2-5; TRBD1 was called by the table and not checked on the DNA. TRBV12-2 is a recognized pseudogene. The sample here was PBMCs, taken around atezolizumab (anti-PD-L1) treatment. The sequence was obtained from a man between 50 and 59 years old with urothelial cancer. The CDR3 here is CASRFNLGGQGTKQETQYF. CDR3 bases: TGTGCAAGTCGCTTCAATTTAGGAGGACAGGGGACTAAACAAGAGACCCAGTACTTC.